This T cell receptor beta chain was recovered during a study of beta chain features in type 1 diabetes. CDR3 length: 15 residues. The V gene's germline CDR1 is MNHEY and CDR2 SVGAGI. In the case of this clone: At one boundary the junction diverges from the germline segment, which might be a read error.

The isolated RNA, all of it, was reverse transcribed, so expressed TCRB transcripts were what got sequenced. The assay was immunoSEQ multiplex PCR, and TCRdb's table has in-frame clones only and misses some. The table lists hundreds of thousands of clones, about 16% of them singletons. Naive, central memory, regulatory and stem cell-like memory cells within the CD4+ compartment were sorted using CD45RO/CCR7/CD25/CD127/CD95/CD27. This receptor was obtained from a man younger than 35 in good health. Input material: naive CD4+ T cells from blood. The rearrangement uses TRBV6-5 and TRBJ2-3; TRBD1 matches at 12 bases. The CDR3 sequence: CASTRGTGGTDTQYF. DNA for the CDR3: TGTGCCAGCACCAGAGGGACAGGGGGCACGGATACGCAGTATTTT.